This record looks at one T cell receptor beta chain sequence and its context. Its specificity is not known. Only in-frame clones appear in the TCRdb table, and some are missing; sequencing was by immunoSEQ multiplex PCR. This sample has 25,000 to 35,000 clones, with approximately 84% found just once. The data stem from a study of OX40 agonist ivuxolimab in advanced cancers. Overall study: At doses from 0.01 to 10 mg/kg, patients were given intravenous ivuxolimab every 2 weeks.

CDR1 and CDR2 (germline): SGHDT, YYEEEE. Trimming removed 0 bases at V and 1 base at J, with 5 bases between. The CDR3 totals 15 residues. Study-wide findings and caveats: Among T cells, CD8+ cells averaged more expanded clones than CD4+ cells. Both blood CD4+ and CD8+ T cells showed clonal growth by week 6 at 0.1 to 3.0 mg/kg. Researchers did not establish what antigens the expanded peripheral T cells target.

The chain combines TRBV5-6 with TRBJ2-6; possibly TRBD1 for D (5 bases). This specimen was CD4+ or CD8+ T cells sorted from blood, taken in a trial of the OX40 agonist ivuxolimab. This receptor was obtained from an adult with an advanced solid tumor such as melanoma, head and neck, liver or kidney cancer. The CDR3, as DNA: TGTGCCAGCAGCTTGGAGGGGTCTGGGGCCAACGTCCTGACTTTC. It codes for CASSLEGSGANVLTF.